The 12 T cell receptor beta chains in this list originate from one sample, sequenced in a study of T cell clonality in common variable immunodeficiency. Profiling relied on immunoSEQ multiplex PCR, and the TCRdb table lists in-frame clones only, not all of them. Recorded here are under 50,000 clones, none singletons. The sequencing input was peripheral blood mononuclear cells. Receptors originate from a person between 18 and 75 years old in good health.

This clone was detected many times. Coverage ceases 3 residues before the CDR3 finishes, and the germline J gene fills in the end. The chain combines TRBV20-1 with TRBJ2-1, with TRBD2 matching 12 bases. Germline V gene lookup returns CDR1 DFQATT and CDR2 SNEGSKA (reference sequence). V lost 3 bases and J lost 2; bases outside the gene matches: 8. CDR3 length equals 17 residues. CDR3 region: CSARRTSGISTYNEQFF. The part of the CDR3 DNA that was read is TGCAGTGCTAGGAGGACTAGCGGGATATCAACCTACAATGAG.

This clone was seen many times. From the germline J gene comes the end of the CDR3, since the read stops 3 residues before it. This chain connects TRBV9 to TRBJ2-7, with 10 nucleotides matching TRBD2. Germline V gene data show CDR1 as SGDLS and CDR2 as YYNGEE. The CDR3 totals 15 residues. V shed 0 bases, J shed 4 bases, and the junction held 4 bases outside the gene matches. The covered CDR3 bases are TGTGCCAGCAGCGTAGAACCTAGCGGGAGTTACGAG. Its translation is CASSVEPSGSYE. In full, the CDR3 is CASSVEPSGSYEQYF. Using reference TRBV9 and TRBJ2-7 for the parts outside the CDR3, the full variable domain is DSGVTQTPKHLITATGQRVTLRCSPRSGDLSVYWYQQSLDQGLQFLIQYYNGEERAKGNILERFSAQQFPDLHSELNLSSLELGDSALYFCASSVEPSGSYEQYFGPGTRLTVT.

This clone has a count of ten or more. The missing CDR3 end, 3 residues past where the read stops, is filled in from the germline J gene. This chain links TRBV5-1 with TRBJ1-3; no definite D call. V dropped 0 bases and J dropped 0 bases, with 7 bases sitting between them. CDR3 length: 15 amino acids. Germline V gene sequence: CDR1 SGHRS, CDR2 YFSETQ. The covered CDR3 bases are TGCGCCAGCAGCTTGGCCGCGGGCTCTGGAAACACC. It specifies CASSLAAGSGNT. The whole CDR3 is CASSLAAGSGNTIYF.

This clone showed up many times. Read sequence stops 3 residues before the CDR3 end, and the germline J gene provides the missing end. The chain recombines TRBV4-2 with TRBJ2-6, with 7 nucleotides matching TRBD1. Germline values: CDR1 LGHNA, CDR2 YNFKEQ. The CDR3 runs 16 residues. V lost 0 bases to trimming and J lost 2 bases; unmatched junction nucleotides: 1. The CDR3 spells CASSQDQGAGANVLTF. CDR3 DNA (partial): TGTGCCAGCAGCCAAGATCAGGGGGCTGGGGCCAACGTC.

This clone was picked up many times. The read finishes 3 residues shy of the CDR3 end, and the germline J gene is used to complete it. The chain employs TRBV5-6 and TRBJ2-5; the D gene is possibly TRBD1 (6 bases). V was clipped by 4 bases and J by 1 base, with 11 bases between them. Per germline, CDR1 SGHDT and CDR2 YYEEEE. This CDR3 comprises 14 residues. CDR3 region: CASSRGQFQETQYF. The sequenced CDR3 bases are TGTGCCAGCAGCAGAGGACAGTTCCAAGAGACC.

At least ten counts were recorded for this clone. The read terminates 3 residues before the CDR3 end, so the remaining end is supplied by the germline J gene. This sequence joins TRBV6-4 and TRBJ2-7; TRBD2 agrees at 8 bases. With V trimmed by 0 bases and J by 1 base, 5 bases remained unmatched. The CDR3 covers 16 residues. In germline, CDR1 is MRHNA, CDR2 SNTAGT. The covered CDR3 bases are TGTGCCAGCAGTGACTCGAGCGGGGGCCATTCCTACGAG. Translated, it gives CASSDSSGGHSYE. The full CDR3 reads CASSDSSGGHSYEQYF.

The table lists this clone with many counts. The read finishes 3 residues shy of the CDR3 end, and the germline J gene is used to complete it. V gene TRBV30 combines with J gene TRBJ2-1; D perhaps matches TRBD2 (5 bases). The CDR3 runs 11 residues. CDR1 is GTSNPN, CDR2 SVGIG, per germline (reference sequence). The germline V and J ends were trimmed by 2 bases and 7 bases, with 6 bases remaining between them. CDR3 DNA (partial): TGTGCCTGGAGTCCGGGGAATGAG. Amino acid sequence: CAWSPGNE. The CDR3 reads in full as CAWSPGNEQFF.

This clone was observed at least ten times. The read comes to an end 3 residues before the CDR3 does, leaving the germline J gene to fill in the end. The chain uses TRBV11-2 and TRBJ1-2; possible D gene TRBD1, 5 bases. The CDR3 loop spans 14 amino acids. V was pared by 0 bases and J by 6 bases, with 11 bases between. CDR1 and CDR2 from the germline V gene are SGHAT and FQNNGV. CDR3 in amino acids: CASSLDRGSDGYTF. CDR3 DNA, as far as it was read: TGTGCCAGCAGCTTAGATCGGGGGTCGGATGGC. Together with reference TRBV11-2 and TRBJ1-2, the CDR3 gives the full variable domain: EAGVAQSPRYKIIEKRQSVAFWCNPISGHATLYWYQQILGQGPKLLIQFQNNGVVDDSQLPKDRFSAERLKGVDSTLKIQPAKLEDSAVYLCASSLDRGSDGYTFGSGTRLTVV.

In this sample, this clone turned up many times. Here the CDR3 reads CASSSQGYGYTF. Partial CDR3 DNA: TGTGCCAGCAGTTCCCAGGGCTATGGC. The chain uses TRBV28 and TRBJ1-2; possible D gene TRBD1, 5 bases. The read falls 3 residues short of the CDR3 end, and the missing part is taken from the germline J gene. Trimming pared 4 bases from V and 4 bases from J, leaving 7 bases between. Germline V gene data show CDR1 as MDHEN and CDR2 as SYDVKM. CDR3 length equals 12 residues.

This clone has a count of ten or more. Read data end 3 residues before the CDR3 end; the end is taken from the germline J gene. The J gene is TRBJ1-2, the V gene TRBV2; D not resolved. Per the germline V gene, CDR1 is SNHLY and CDR2 is FYNNEI. The CDR3 has 15 residues. V lost 6 bases and J lost 6, with 20 bases in between. The CDR3 loop reads CASRADIPTANGYTF. CDR3 bases read: TGTGCCAGCAGAGCAGACATTCCCACCGCGAATGGC.

This clone was seen many times. The read finishes 3 residues shy of the CDR3 end, and the germline J gene is used to complete it. The rearrangement links TRBV28 to TRBJ1-1; 7 bases align to TRBD1. Trimming cost V 5 bases and J 5 bases; bases outside gene matches: 2. The germline CDR1 and CDR2 sequences are MDHEN and SYDVKM. This CDR3 is 12 amino acids long. The CDR3 region is CASSLQGTEAFF. Incomplete CDR3 DNA: TGTGCCAGCAGTCTACAGGGGACTGAA.

This clone was detected many times. The sequenced part of the CDR3 DNA is TGTGCCAGCAGTGCAGGGGGCGGCTATGGC. This translates into CASSAGGGYG. The complete CDR3 reads CASSAGGGYGYTF. This chain joins TRBV6-1 and TRBJ1-2, with 8 bases aligning to TRBD1. Read data end 3 residues before the CDR3 end; the end is taken from the germline J gene. Trimming at V came to 4 bases and at J to 4 bases, leaving 2 bases not matched to a gene. This CDR3 has 13 amino acids. CDR1 and CDR2 from the germline V gene are MNHNS and SASEGT.